The text below deals with one T cell receptor (beta chain). Study processing details: The assay estimated nucleated cells by amplifying reference gene primers. Produced via immunoSEQ multiplex PCR; TCRdb's table is partial and in-frame only. Clonal size and the V and J genes are those of that table, whereas D and trimming came from the DNA. The sample has a few hundred thousand clones, about four fifths seen once. This specimen belongs to a study of blood T cell repertoires in COVID-19. Study at large: Some COVID-19 samples were acute and others convalescent; all came from the United States, Italy and Spain. Nucleic acid was either cDNA or gDNA, and it came from T cells, B-cell-depleted T cells, or PBMCs.

This CDR3 is 13 amino acids long. The V end lost 4 bases, the J end lost 2 bases, and 9 bases lay between the germline ends. V and J are TRBV12-3 or TRBV12-4 and TRBJ2-7, with D possibly matching TRBD2 (5 bases). This TCR was recovered from a woman in her forties or fifties with acute or convalescent COVID-19. Sequences were obtained from peripheral blood. The CDR3 loop is CASSWSGTYEQYF. As DNA, the CDR3 is TGTGCCAGCAGTTGGAGCGGAACCTACGAGCAGTACTTC.